These 24 T cell receptor beta chains came from one sample sequenced in a study of cytomegalovirus exposure and HLA in healthy donors. Primers for the PCR totalled 60 Vbeta and 13 Jbeta. The data were produced by immunoSEQ multiplex PCR, yet TCRdb's version contains in-frame clones alone and is incomplete. Of about 180,000 clones in the sample, 65% to 80% are singletons; the top ten hold roughly 2.5%. The sample comprised PBMCs. The receptors originated from a woman in her thirties in good health and CMV-seropositive.

This clone was recorded many times. One end of the junction fails to match germline, which may point to a read error. The same CDR3 can be traced to other DNA sequences in this sample. This sequence joins TRBV5-1 and TRBJ2-7, with D maybe TRBD2 (5 bases). This CDR3 region has 15 residues. Germline-derived CDR1 and CDR2 are SGHRS and YFSETQ. In nucleotides, the CDR3 is TGTGCCAGCAGCCAACTAGTGGGCAAGCGGAACGAGCAGTACTTC. It encodes CASSQLVGKRNEQYF.

This clone was counted a single time. The DNA of the CDR3 is TGCGCCAGCAGCGGCCCGGGACAGGGGGATGGTTCACCCCTCCACTTT. Translating gives CASSGPGQGDGSPLHF. The chain couples TRBV4-1 to TRBJ1-6, with TRBD1 identical over 11 bases. CDR3 length equals 16 residues. V was pared by 5 bases and J by 9 bases, with 9 bases of the junction left unmatched. Germline V gives CDR1 MGHRA, CDR2 YSYEKL.

The rearrangement uses TRBV10-3 and TRBJ2-1, with 14 nucleotides matching TRBD2. CDR3 length: 16 residues. In germline, CDR1 is ENHRY, CDR2 SYGVKD. The ends lost 7 bases at V and 1 base at J; junction bases unmatched: 3. The CDR3 region is CAIMTSGGASYNEQFF. The CDR3 DNA is TGTGCCATCATGACTAGCGGGGGGGCGTCCTACAATGAGCAGTTCTTC.

The rearrangement joins TRBV6-5 to TRBJ1-2, with D hard to call. Germline CDR1 reads MNHEY; CDR2 reads SVGAGI. This CDR3 region has 14 residues. The V end lost 2 bases, the J end lost 1 base, and 8 bases lay between the germline ends. The CDR3 spells CASSYRQDNYGYTF. The CDR3 DNA is TGTGCCAGCAGTTACAGACAAGATAACTATGGCTACACCTTC.

The chain couples TRBV2 to TRBJ2-3; TRBD2 aligns across 10 bases. V gave up 6 bases and J gave up 7 bases; unmatched junction bases: 7. Germline V lookup: CDR1 SNHLY, CDR2 FYNNEI. The CDR3 covers 14 residues. CDR3 in DNA: TGTGCCAGCAGGGGAGCGGGGGGGGCGAATACGCAGTATTTT. Translation gives CASRGAGGANTQYF.

This chain joins TRBV7-9 and TRBJ1-4, with D perhaps matching TRBD1 (6 bases). Germline V gives CDR1 SEHNR, CDR2 FQNEAQ (reference sequence). The germline V and J ends were trimmed by 6 bases and 3 bases, with 14 bases remaining between them. CDR3 length: 15 amino acids. In nucleotides, the CDR3 is TGTGCCAGCAGTACCCAGGGGCCGGCTAATGAAAAACTGTTTTTT. Translation: CASSTQGPANEKLFF. Drawing the rest from reference TRBV7-9 and TRBJ1-4, the complete variable domain is DTGVSQNPRHKITKRGQNVTFRCDPISEHNRLYWYRQTLGQGPEFLTYFQNEAQLEKSRLLSDRFSAERPKGSFSTLEIQRTEQGDSAMYLCASSTQGPANEKLFFGSGTQLSVL.

V usage is TRBV28 and J usage is TRBJ1-4, with TRBD1 as a possible D gene (5 bases). The CDR3 loop spans 19 amino acids. Germline V gene sequence: CDR1 MDHEN, CDR2 SYDVKM. Trimming took 4 bases from V and 1 from J, leaving 22 bases between them. Written as DNA, the CDR3 is TGTGCCAGCAGTTCTTTCGGATATGGGGCCGACAGAACTAATGAAAAACTGTTTTTT. This encodes CASSSFGYGADRTNEKLFF. The variable domain in full, with the rest retrieved from reference TRBV28 and TRBJ1-4, is DVKVTQSSRYLVKRTGEKVFLECVQDMDHENMFWYRQDPGLGLRLIYFSYDVKMKEKGDIPEGYSVSREKKERFSLILESASTNQTSMYLCASSSFGYGADRTNEKLFFGSGTQLSVL.

The J gene is TRBJ1-1, the V gene TRBV11-3; no clear D. The CDR3 is 15 amino acids. Germline CDR1 reads SGHNT; CDR2 reads YENEEA. The V and J ends lost 1 base and 3 bases respectively, with 12 bases between them. CDR3 loop: CASSLVTAGDTEAFF. CDR3 sequence (DNA): TGTGCCAGCAGCTTAGTAACGGCGGGTGACACTGAAGCTTTCTTT.

Here the CDR3 DNA reads TGCGCCAGCAGCTTGGGGCCTAGCGGGGGGCAAGAGACCCAGTACTTC. Translating gives CASSLGPSGGQETQYF. The chain combines TRBV5-1 with TRBJ2-5; 11 positions agree with TRBD2. The CDR3 is 16 residues long. In germline, CDR1 is SGHRS, CDR2 YFSETQ. The V segment lost 0 bases and the J segment 2 bases; nucleotides outside the gene matches: 3.

The chain employs TRBV6-5 and TRBJ2-1, with TRBD2 matching over 10 bases. V was clipped by 4 bases and J by 8 bases; unmatched bases: 8. This CDR3 region has 15 residues. The germline gives CDR1 MNHEY, CDR2 SVGAGI. CDR3 amino acids: CASSSERGGGDEQFF. The CDR3 nucleotides read TGTGCCAGCAGTTCGGAGCGGGGGGGCGGAGATGAGCAGTTCTTC.

The chain is built from TRBV12-5 and TRBJ2-3, with TRBD1 matching 7 bases. Germline CDR1 is LGHNT and CDR2 is FRNRAP. Unmatched junction bases numbered 13, after V lost 0 bases and J lost 10 bases. The CDR3 is made up of 16 amino acids. CDR3 bases: TGTGCTAGTGGTTTGGTTGGGACAGCTACCCCCGCATCGCAGTATTTT. It specifies CASGLVGTATPASQYF. Complete variable domain (other parts from reference TRBV12-5 and TRBJ2-3): DARVTQTPRHKVTEMGQEVTMRCQPILGHNTVFWYRQTMMQGLELLAYFRNRAPLDDSGMPKDRFSAEMPDATLATLKIQPSEPRDSAVYFCASGLVGTATPASQYFGPGTRLTVL.

This clone was counted between two and nine times. V and J are TRBV19 and TRBJ1-5; D uncertain. The germline V gene encodes CDR1 LNHDA and CDR2 SQIVND (reference sequence). V lost 0 bases and J 6 bases, leaving 9 bases between the germline ends. The CDR3 spans 14 residues. The CDR3 spells CASSIDGEGQPQHF. Here the CDR3 DNA reads TGTGCCAGTAGTATAGATGGGGAGGGTCAGCCCCAGCATTTT.

This chain connects TRBV27 to TRBJ1-2; tentative D call: TRBD1 (6 bases). In germline, CDR1 is MNHEY, CDR2 SMNVEV (reference sequence). V dropped 6 bases and J dropped 4 bases, with 18 bases sitting between them. The CDR3 is 15 amino acids. In DNA form, the CDR3 reads TGTGCCAGCAGGTTTACCAACAGGGCAGGCTATGGCTACACCTTC. It is translated as CASRFTNRAGYGYTF.

In DNA form, the CDR3 reads TGTGCCAGCAGCTTAGATAAGGGGCCAGCGACCTCCTACGAGCAGTACTTC. Translation: CASSLDKGPATSYEQYF. This chain joins TRBV11-2 and TRBJ2-7; D perhaps matches TRBD1 (5 bases). V gave up 0 bases and J gave up 0 bases, with 15 bases separating them. Germline V gene lookup returns CDR1 SGHAT and CDR2 FQNNGV. The CDR3 consists of 17 residues.

The V gene is TRBV10-3, the J gene TRBJ1-2; D is uncertain. Per the germline V gene, CDR1 is ENHRY and CDR2 is SYGVKD. The CDR3 is 14 amino acids. V lost 4 bases and J lost 0, with 9 bases in between. In DNA, the CDR3 is TGTGCCATCAGTGGACTGCCCACTAACTATGGCTACACCTTC. Translation gives CAISGLPTNYGYTF.

The chain has TRBV4-3 and TRBJ2-7; D might be TRBD2 (5 bases). This CDR3 region has 15 residues. The ends were cut back, 1 base at V and 5 bases at J, with 15 bases in the middle. Germline loops: CDR1 LGHNA, CDR2 YSLEER. CDR3 nucleotides: TGCGCCAGCAGCCAAGGGCGGGCTAGGTGGAACGAGCAGTACTTC. This codes for CASSQGRARWNEQYF.

The CDR3 region has the DNA TGTGCCAGCAGCCCTGGAGGCCACGAGCAGTACTTC. Encoded protein: CASSPGGHEQYF. The chain combines TRBV13 with TRBJ2-7, with D perhaps matching TRBD2 (5 bases). Germline V gives CDR1 PRHDT, CDR2 FYEKMQ (reference sequence). The CDR3 has 12 amino acids. Deletions cut 5 bases from V and 5 bases from J, with 10 bases between.

The chain joins TRBV7-2 to TRBJ1-5; 8 bases are shared with TRBD1. The CDR3 contains 14 residues. Germline CDR1 SGHTA, CDR2 FQGNSA. V shed 6 bases and J 10 bases; nucleotides not matched to a gene: 11. The CDR3 nucleotides read TGTGCCAGCAGTTCTAGGGGACAGGATAGTCCCCAGCATTTT. It encodes CASSSRGQDSPQHF. The full variable domain, with the rest looked up from reference TRBV7-2 and TRBJ1-5, is GAGVSQSPSNKVTEKGKDVELRCDPISGHTALYWYRQSLGQGLEFLIYFQGNSAPDKSGLPSDRFSAERTGGSVSTLTIQRTQQEDSAVYLCASSSRGQDSPQHFGDGTRLSIL.

The chain employs TRBV5-1 and TRBJ1-1; D perhaps matches TRBD1 (5 bases). CDR3 length: 13 amino acids. The V gene's germline CDR1 is SGHRS and CDR2 YFSETQ. V was trimmed by 5 bases and J by 1 base, leaving 9 bases between them. Here the CDR3 DNA reads TGCGCCAGCAGACTAACAGGGAACACTGAAGCTTTCTTT. Translating gives CASRLTGNTEAFF.

This chain joins TRBV10-3 and TRBJ2-1, with 9 bases aligning to TRBD2. CDR3 length: 15 residues. Losses at the gene ends were 10 bases for V and 7 bases for J; bases not matched to a gene: 14. Germline V gene lookup returns CDR1 ENHRY and CDR2 SYGVKD. CDR3 sequence (DNA): TGTGCCACCGGGGAGGGCGGGGGGGTGAGGAATGAGCAGTTCTTC. It is translated as CATGEGGGVRNEQFF.

The chain recombines TRBV4-3 with TRBJ2-5, with 7 bases lining up with TRBD1. Looked up from germline, CDR1 is LGHNA and CDR2 is YSLEER. Unmatched junction bases numbered 12, after V lost 7 bases and J lost 4 bases. CDR3 length equals 15 residues. The CDR3 bases are TGCGCCAGCACCCGTGATACGACAGGGACAGAGACCCAGTACTTC. Protein product: CASTRDTTGTETQYF.

V gene TRBV7-9 combines with J gene TRBJ2-5, with TRBD2 matching 11 bases. This CDR3 spans 17 amino acids. The germline V gene encodes CDR1 SEHNR and CDR2 FQNEAQ (reference sequence). The V gene end was trimmed by 5 bases and the J gene end by 2 bases; junction bases not matched to a gene: 10. The CDR3 spells CASSKPPRLAGQETQYF. The CDR3 DNA is TGTGCCAGCAGCAAGCCCCCCCGACTAGCGGGGCAAGAGACCCAGTACTTC.

The rearrangement joins TRBV19 to TRBJ2-1; 9 positions agree with TRBD2. The CDR3 sequence is 18 residues long. Trimming took 2 bases from V and 5 from J; bases not matched to a gene: 13. Germline-derived CDR1 and CDR2 are LNHDA and SQIVND (reference sequence). In nucleotides, the CDR3 is TGTGCCAGTAGTATATCTAGCGGGGCACTCCTGCTCCACAATGAGCAGTTCTTC. It specifies CASSISSGALLLHNEQFF.

J is TRBJ2-4 and V is TRBV28; possibly TRBD1 for D (6 bases). The germline gives CDR1 MDHEN, CDR2 SYDVKM. This CDR3 has 15 residues. The V gene lost 5 bases and the J gene lost 9 bases, with 20 bases spanning the gap. The CDR3 DNA reads as TGTGCCAGCAGTATCACAGGGTTCCTAAAGGGCATTCAGTACTTC. Residues: CASSITGFLKGIQYF.